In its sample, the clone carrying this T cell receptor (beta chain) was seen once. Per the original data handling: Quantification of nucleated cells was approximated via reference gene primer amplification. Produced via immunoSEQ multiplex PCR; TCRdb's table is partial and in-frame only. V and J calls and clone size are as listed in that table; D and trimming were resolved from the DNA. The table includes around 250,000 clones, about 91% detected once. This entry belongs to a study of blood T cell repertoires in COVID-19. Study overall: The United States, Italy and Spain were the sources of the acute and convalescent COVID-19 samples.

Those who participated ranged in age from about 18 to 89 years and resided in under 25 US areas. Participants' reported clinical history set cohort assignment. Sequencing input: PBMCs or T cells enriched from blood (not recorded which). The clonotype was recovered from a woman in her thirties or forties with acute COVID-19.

The CDR3 DNA is TGTGCCAGCACAAAAGACAGGGGGGATTATTCACCCCTCCACTTT. As protein: CASTKDRGDYSPLHF. The chain couples TRBV2 to TRBJ1-6; 9 nucleotides match TRBD1. The CDR3 totals 15 residues. V lost 7 bases to trimming and J lost 8 bases; unmatched junction nucleotides: 9. Germline V gene data show CDR1 as SNHLY and CDR2 as FYNNEI. Full variable domain (rest looked up from reference TRBV2 and TRBJ1-6): EPEVTQTPSHQVTQMGQEVILRCVPISNHLYFYWYRQILGQKVEFLVSFYNNEISEKSEIFDDQFSVERPDGSNFTLKIRSTKLEDSAMYFCASTKDRGDYSPLHFGNGTRLTVT.